Only a few counts were recorded for the clone carrying this T cell receptor beta chain. These data originate in a study of cytomegalovirus exposure and HLA in healthy donors. Among the donors, all were healthy bone marrow donors. Germline V gene data show CDR1 as SGHRS and CDR2 as YFSETQ. The CDR3 has 17 residues. V dropped 0 bases and J dropped 0 bases, with 12 bases sitting between them. Primers: 60 Vbeta forward and 13 Jbeta reverse. Sequencing used immunoSEQ multiplex PCR; TCRdb keeps in-frame clones, though not all of them. Of approximately 100,000 clones in the sample, roughly 76% were seen once.

Sequences were obtained from PBMCs. V usage is TRBV5-1 and J usage is TRBJ2-2, with D tentatively TRBD2 (6 bases). This sequence originates from a middle-aged man in good health and CMV-seronegative. CDR3 in amino acids: CASSLGPGLANTGELFF. CDR3 nucleotide sequence: TGCGCCAGCAGCTTGGGGCCGGGACTTGCGAACACCGGGGAGCTGTTTTTT.